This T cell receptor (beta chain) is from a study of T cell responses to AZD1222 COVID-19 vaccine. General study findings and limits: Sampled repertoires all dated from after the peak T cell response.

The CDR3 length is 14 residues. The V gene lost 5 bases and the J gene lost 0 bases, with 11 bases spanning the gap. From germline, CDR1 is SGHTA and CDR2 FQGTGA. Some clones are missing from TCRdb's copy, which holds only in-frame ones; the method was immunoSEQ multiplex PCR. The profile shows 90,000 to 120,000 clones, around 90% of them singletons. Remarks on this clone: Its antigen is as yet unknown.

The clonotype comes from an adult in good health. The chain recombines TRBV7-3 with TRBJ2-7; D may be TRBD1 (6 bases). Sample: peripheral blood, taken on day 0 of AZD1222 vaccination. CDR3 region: CASSPGTNSYEQYF. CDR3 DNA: TGTGCCAGCAGCCCCGGGACAAACTCCTACGAGCAGTACTTC.